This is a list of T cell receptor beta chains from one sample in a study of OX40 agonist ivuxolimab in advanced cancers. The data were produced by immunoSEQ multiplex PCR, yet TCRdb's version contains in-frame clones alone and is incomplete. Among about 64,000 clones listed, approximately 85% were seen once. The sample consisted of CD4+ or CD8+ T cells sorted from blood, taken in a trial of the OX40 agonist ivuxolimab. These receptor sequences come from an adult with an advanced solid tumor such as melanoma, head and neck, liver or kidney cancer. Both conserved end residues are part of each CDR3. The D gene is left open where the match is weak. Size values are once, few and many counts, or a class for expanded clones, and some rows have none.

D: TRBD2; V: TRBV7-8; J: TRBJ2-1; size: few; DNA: TGTGCCAGCAGCTTAATCGAGCCGGCTAGCGGGGTCTTC; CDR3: CASSLIEPASGVF
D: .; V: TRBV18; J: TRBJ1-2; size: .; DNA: TGTGCCAGCTCACCAGATCTCGGGGCAGTGAACTATGGCTACACCTTC; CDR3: CASSPDLGAVNYGYTF
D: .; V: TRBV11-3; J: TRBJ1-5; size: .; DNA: TGTGCCAGCAGCTTAGACGGAGACATCTCCCCATGGTTTCAGCCCCAGCATTTT; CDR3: CASSLDGDISPWFQPQHF
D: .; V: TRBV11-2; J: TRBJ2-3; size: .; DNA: TGTGCCAGCAGCGCCCTAGCGCCCTCCCTGATTAGCACAGATACGCAGTATTTT; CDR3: CASSALAPSLISTDTQYF
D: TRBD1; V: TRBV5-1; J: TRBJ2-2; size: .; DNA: TGCGCCAGCAGCTTGGATCCCGGGACAGGAACCGGGGAGCTGTTTTTT; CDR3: CASSLDPGTGTGELFF
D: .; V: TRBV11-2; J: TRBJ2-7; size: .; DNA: TGTGCCAGCAGCTTGGGAGGGGGGACAGTAAGCTCCTACGAGCAGTACTTC; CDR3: CASSLGGGTVSSYEQYF
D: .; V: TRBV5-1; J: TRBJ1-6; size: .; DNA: TGCGCCAGCAGCTTTGGAGTTGTGGGGTTAGAGAATTCACCCCTCCACTTT; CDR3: CASSFGVVGLENSPLHF
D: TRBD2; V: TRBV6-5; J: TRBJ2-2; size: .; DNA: TGTGCCAGCGGGACTAGCGGCACCGGGGAGCTGTTTTTT; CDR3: CASGTSGTGELFF
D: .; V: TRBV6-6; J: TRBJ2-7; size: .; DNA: TGTGCCAGCACCCAGGCCCACGAGCAGTACTTC; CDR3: CASTQAHEQYF
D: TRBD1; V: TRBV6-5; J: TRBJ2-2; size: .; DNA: TGTGCCAGCAGGCTGACAGGGGGCTACACCGGGGAGCTGTTTTTT; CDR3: CASRLTGGYTGELFF
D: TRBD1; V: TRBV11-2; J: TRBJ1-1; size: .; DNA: TGTGCCAGCAGCTCCGGGACAGGGGGAGGACACACTGAAGCTTTCTTT; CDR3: CASSSGTGGGHTEAFF
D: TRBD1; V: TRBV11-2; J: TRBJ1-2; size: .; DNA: TGTGCCAGCGGCGGAGGGGGCCAGAGATCTAACTATGGCTACACCTTC; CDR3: CASGGGGQRSNYGYTF
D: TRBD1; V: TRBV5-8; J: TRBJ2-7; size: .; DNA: TGTGCCAGCAGCCTATCGGACAGGGGGGGCTACGAGCAGTACTTC; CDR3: CASSLSDRGGYEQYF
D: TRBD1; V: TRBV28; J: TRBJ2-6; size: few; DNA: TGTGCCAGCAGTTATCAGGGGGCCCGGGCTGGGGCCAACGTCCTGACTTTC; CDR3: CASSYQGARAGANVLTF
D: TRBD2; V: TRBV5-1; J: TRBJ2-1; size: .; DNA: TGCGCCAGCAGGCGACTAGCGGGAGTTAGTGAGCAGTTCTTC; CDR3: CASRRLAGVSEQFF
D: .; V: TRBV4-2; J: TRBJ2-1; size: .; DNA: TGTGCCAGCAGCCAAGTGGGATTGGACAATGAGCAGTTCTTC; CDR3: CASSQVGLDNEQFF
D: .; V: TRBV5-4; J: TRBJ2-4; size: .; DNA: TGTGCCAGCAGCTTGGGACTAAACCGGGGCATTCAGTACTTC; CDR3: CASSLGLNRGIQYF
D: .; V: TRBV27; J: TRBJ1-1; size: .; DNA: TGTGCCAGCAGTCCCCTCCTTAACACTGAAGCTTTCTTT; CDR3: CASSPLLNTEAFF
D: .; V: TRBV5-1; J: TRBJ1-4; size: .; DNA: TGCGCCAGCAGCCCCGGGACGGCGAGTGAAAAACTGTTTTTT; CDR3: CASSPGTASEKLFF
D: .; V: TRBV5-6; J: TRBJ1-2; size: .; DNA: TGTGCCAGCAGCTCGGGGAACTATGGCTACACCTTC; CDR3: CASSSGNYGYTF
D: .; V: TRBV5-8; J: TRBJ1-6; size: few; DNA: TGTGCCAGCAGCCGAGGGCAGTTTAATTCACCCCTCCACTTT; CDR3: CASSRGQFNSPLHF
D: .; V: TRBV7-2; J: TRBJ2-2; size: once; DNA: TGTGCCAGCAGCATAAATACCGGGGAGCTGTTTTTT; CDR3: CASSINTGELFF
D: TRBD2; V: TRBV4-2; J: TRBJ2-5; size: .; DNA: TGTGCCAGCAGCCAAGGGACTAGCGGGGGCCAAGAGACCCAGTACTTC; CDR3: CASSQGTSGGQETQYF
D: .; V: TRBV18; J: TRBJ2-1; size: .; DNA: TGTGCCAGCCGGGACCCCAATGTGGAGCAGTTCTTC; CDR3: CASRDPNVEQFF
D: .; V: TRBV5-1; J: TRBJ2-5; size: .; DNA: TGCGCCAGCAGCTTGGCGCGAGAGACCCAGTACTTC; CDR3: CASSLARETQYF
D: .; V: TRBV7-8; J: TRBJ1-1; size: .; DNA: TGTGCCAGCAGCTTAGGAGGTGGTATTGAAGCTTTCTTT; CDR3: CASSLGGGIEAFF
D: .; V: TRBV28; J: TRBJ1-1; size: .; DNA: TGTGCCAGCAGTTTTCAACACACTGAAGCTTTCTTT; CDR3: CASSFQHTEAFF
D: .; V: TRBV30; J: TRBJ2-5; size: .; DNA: TGTGCCTGGAGTCACCCCAGGGGGCGGGAGGAGACCCAGTACTTC; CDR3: CAWSHPRGREETQYF
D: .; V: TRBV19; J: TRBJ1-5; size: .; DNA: TGTGCCAGTAGTATCAGACAGGTTAGAAATCAGCCCCAGCATTTT; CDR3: CASSIRQVRNQPQHF
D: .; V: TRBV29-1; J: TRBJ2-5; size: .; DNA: TGCAGCGTTGGATCAGGGCGCCAAGAGACCCAGTACTTC; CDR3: CSVGSGRQETQYF
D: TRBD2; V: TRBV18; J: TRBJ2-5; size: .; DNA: TGTGCCAGCTCACCCGGGACTATCGCAGAGACCCAGTACTTC; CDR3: CASSPGTIAETQYF
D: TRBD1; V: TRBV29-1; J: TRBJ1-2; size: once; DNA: TGCAGCGTTGTGCAGGGGGCGAACTATGGCTACACCTTC; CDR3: CSVVQGANYGYTF
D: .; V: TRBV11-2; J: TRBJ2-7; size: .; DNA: TGTGCCAGCAGCTTAGATCAGGGTGACTCCCAGTGGTACTTC; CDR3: CASSLDQGDSQWYF
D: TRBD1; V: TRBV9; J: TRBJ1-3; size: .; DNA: TGTGCCAGCAACCCCGACAGGGATGGAAACACCATATATTTT; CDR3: CASNPDRDGNTIYF
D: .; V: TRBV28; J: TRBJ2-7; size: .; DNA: TGTGCCAGCAATTCTATTCGATACGAGCAGTACTTC; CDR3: CASNSIRYEQYF
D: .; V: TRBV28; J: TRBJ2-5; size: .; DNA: TGTGCCAGCAGTTTATGGGACACGGGGTGGGGCCTGAAAGAGACCCAGTACTTC; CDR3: CASSLWDTGWGLKETQYF
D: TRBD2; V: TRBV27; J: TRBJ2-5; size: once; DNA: TGTGCCAGCAGTGTTAGCGGGATAGGGGAGACCCAGTACTTC; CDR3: CASSVSGIGETQYF
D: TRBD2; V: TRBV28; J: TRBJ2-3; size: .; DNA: TGTGCCAGCAGTTTACCCCCGGGCCGTAGCGGGGGGCCCGCAGATACGCAGTATTTT; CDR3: CASSLPPGRSGGPADTQYF
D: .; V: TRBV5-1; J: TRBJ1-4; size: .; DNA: TGCGCCAGCAGCTCCGGAGGGGAGGGTGAAAAACTGTTTTTT; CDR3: CASSSGGEGEKLFF
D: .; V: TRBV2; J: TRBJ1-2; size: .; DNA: TGTGCCAGCAGTGAGAGACAGGTTTCTGGCTACACCTTC; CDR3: CASSERQVSGYTF
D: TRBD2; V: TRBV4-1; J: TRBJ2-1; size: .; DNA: TGCGCCAGCAGCCACGGGACTAGTGTAAGGTTCTACAATGAGCAGTTCTTC; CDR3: CASSHGTSVRFYNEQFF
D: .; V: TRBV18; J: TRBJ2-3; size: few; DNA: TGTGCCAGCTCACCACGGGGGCGGGAGCCAGATACGCAGTATTTT; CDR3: CASSPRGREPDTQYF
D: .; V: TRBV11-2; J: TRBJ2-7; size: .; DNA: TGTGCCAGCAGCCCACTTACCCCCATGGACTATGGCGAGCAGTACTTC; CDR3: CASSPLTPMDYGEQYF
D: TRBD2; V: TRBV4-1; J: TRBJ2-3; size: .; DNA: TGCGCCAGCAGCCAAGCCCCCAGCGGGAGTATAGATACGCAGTATTTT; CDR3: CASSQAPSGSIDTQYF
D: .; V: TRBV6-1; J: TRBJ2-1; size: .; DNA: TGTGCCAGCCGAAAGCCGGGTGAGCAGTTCTTC; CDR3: CASRKPGEQFF
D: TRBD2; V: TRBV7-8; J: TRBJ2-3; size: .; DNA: TGTGCCAGCAGCTTATCGGGGGGAGGCGCAGATACGCAGTATTTT; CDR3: CASSLSGGGADTQYF
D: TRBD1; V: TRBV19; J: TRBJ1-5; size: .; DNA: TGTGCCAGTAACAATCTTCCGGGACAGAGCAATCAGCCCCAGCATTTT; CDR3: CASNNLPGQSNQPQHF
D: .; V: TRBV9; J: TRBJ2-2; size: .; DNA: TGTGCCAGCAGCGTAGTGGCCATCCTGGCGAACACCGGGGAGCTGTTTTTT; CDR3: CASSVVAILANTGELFF
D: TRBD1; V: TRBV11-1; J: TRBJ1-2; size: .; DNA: TGTGCCAGCAGTTCGGACAGGGGTGATGGCTACACCTTC; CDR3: CASSSDRGDGYTF
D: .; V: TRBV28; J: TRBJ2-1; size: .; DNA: TGTGCCAGCAGTCCCGCGGACGGGGGTAGGAATGAGCAGTTCTTC; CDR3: CASSPADGGRNEQFF
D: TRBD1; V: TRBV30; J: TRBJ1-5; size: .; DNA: TGTGCCTGGAGTAACGGACAGGGCAGGAAGGGGCCCCAGCATTTT; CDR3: CAWSNGQGRKGPQHF
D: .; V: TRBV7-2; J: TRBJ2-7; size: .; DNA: TGTGCCAGCAGCTTAGCAGGCGCGGGATTTCCCTACGAGCAGTACTTC; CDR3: CASSLAGAGFPYEQYF
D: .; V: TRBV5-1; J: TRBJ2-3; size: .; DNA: TGCGCCAGCAGCTTAGAACCGGGACCATCCGGACCAGATACGCAGTATTTT; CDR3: CASSLEPGPSGPDTQYF
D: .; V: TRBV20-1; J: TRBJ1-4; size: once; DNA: TGCAGTGCGGAAGAGAATGAAAAACTGTTTTTT; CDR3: CSAEENEKLFF
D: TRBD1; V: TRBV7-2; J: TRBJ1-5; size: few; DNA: TGTGCCAGCAGCACCCGGACAGGAAGCAATCAGCCCCAGCATTTT; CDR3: CASSTRTGSNQPQHF
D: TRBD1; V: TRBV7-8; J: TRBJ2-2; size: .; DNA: TGTGCCAGCAGCAAGGGGGGACAGGGGACCGGGGAGCTGTTTTTT; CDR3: CASSKGGQGTGELFF
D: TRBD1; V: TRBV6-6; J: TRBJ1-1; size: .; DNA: TGTGCCAGCAGTTACTCGAACAGGGGGGGGACTGAAGCTTTCTTT; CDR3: CASSYSNRGGTEAFF